A single sample gave rise to the 21 T cell receptor beta chains below, sequenced in a study of blood T cell repertoires in COVID-19. Method: immunoSEQ multiplex PCR; TCRdb's copy keeps in-frame clones and lacks some. The sample shows around 300,000 clones, under 90% of them seen only once. The sequencing sample was made of PBMCs or T cells enriched from blood (not recorded which). Receptors originate from a woman in her 30s who had recovered from COVID-19.

The V call is TRBV27, the J call TRBJ2-1; 10 nucleotides match TRBD2. CDR3 length equals 19 residues. Germline CDR1 and CDR2: MNHEY and SMNVEV (reference sequence). V was pared by 3 bases and J by 8 bases, with 19 bases of the junction left unmatched. CDR3 in amino acids: CASSLIPLPASGSRDEQFF. The CDR3 nucleotides are TGTGCCAGCAGTTTGATCCCCCTGCCGGCTAGCGGGAGTAGGGATGAGCAGTTCTTC.

The chain couples TRBV29-1 to TRBJ1-4; D gene uncertain. The CDR3 loop spans 13 amino acids. From germline, CDR1 is SQVTM and CDR2 ANQGSEA. V was cut by 4 bases and J by 7 bases, with 13 bases left in between. The CDR3 region has the DNA TGCAGCGTTGTGCAGCTGGAGGGTGAAAAACTGTTTTTT. This sequence encodes CSVVQLEGEKLFF.

The rearrangement uses TRBV19 and TRBJ2-7, with a possible D match to TRBD2 (5 bases). The CDR3 contains 13 residues. V dropped 5 bases and J dropped 5 bases, with 13 bases sitting between them. Germline values: CDR1 LNHDA, CDR2 SQIVND (reference sequence). The CDR3 protein is CASSPGMRDEQYF. The CDR3 region has the DNA TGTGCCAGTAGTCCCGGTATGAGGGACGAGCAGTACTTC.

The rearrangement uses TRBV28 and TRBJ2-1; 7 bases fit TRBD2. V shed 5 bases, J shed 6 bases, and the junction held 10 bases outside the gene matches. There are 15 residues in the CDR3. CDR1 is MDHEN and CDR2 is SYDVKM in the germline V gene. CDR3: CASSKGRESPNEQFF. For the CDR3, the DNA is TGTGCCAGCAGTAAAGGGCGGGAGAGCCCCAATGAGCAGTTCTTC.

CDR3 in DNA: TGTGCCATCAGCGGGGGACAGGGCGGTCAGCCCCAGCATTTT. Translated, it gives CAISGGQGGQPQHF. This sequence joins TRBV10-3 and TRBJ1-5; 9 nucleotides align to TRBD1. Germline values: CDR1 ENHRY, CDR2 SYGVKD. The CDR3 covers 14 residues. J gave up 6 bases and V 6 bases, and 6 bases lay outside the gene matches.

The V call is TRBV6-5, the J call TRBJ2-7, with D perhaps matching TRBD2 (6 bases). The CDR3 has 13 residues. Trimming took 6 bases from V and 5 from J, leaving 14 bases between them. Germline-derived CDR1 and CDR2 are MNHEY and SVGAGI. CDR3 protein: CASSAGPADEQYF. The DNA for the CDR3 is TGTGCCAGCAGCGCGGGACCCGCTGACGAGCAGTACTTC.

The J gene is TRBJ1-4, the V gene TRBV6-5; 9 positions agree with TRBD1. With 4 bases clipped from V and 8 bases from J, the junction kept 8 bases outside the gene matches. This CDR3 comprises 15 residues. Germline V CDR1 and CDR2: MNHEY, SVGAGI. The CDR3 nucleotides are TGTGCCAGCAGTTCCTCCGGGACAGGGTGGGAAAAACTGTTTTTT. Its translation: CASSSSGTGWEKLFF.

V gene TRBV28 combines with J gene TRBJ1-2; D might be TRBD1 (5 bases). Between the trimmed V and J ends, which lost 2 bases and 4 bases, there was a span of 11 bases. Per the germline V gene, CDR1 is MDHEN and CDR2 is SYDVKM. CDR3 length: 14 amino acids. The DNA for the CDR3 is TGTGCCAGCAGTTTAGATCTCAGGGCCTATGGCTACACCTTC. Translating gives CASSLDLRAYGYTF.

This clone was found a few times. The chain recombines TRBV10-3 with TRBJ1-2, with a possible D match to TRBD1 (5 bases). The germline CDR1 and CDR2 sequences are ENHRY and SYGVKD. This CDR3 region has 14 residues. The V end lost 6 bases, the J end lost 2 bases, and 13 bases lay between the germline ends. CDR3 region: CAISFGTANYGYTF. CDR3 bases: TGTGCCATCAGCTTCGGGACTGCGAACTATGGCTACACCTTC.

V usage is TRBV11-2 and J usage is TRBJ2-7; no firm D call. Trimming removed 2 bases at V and 6 bases at J, with 8 bases between. The CDR3 spans 12 residues. Germline V lookup: CDR1 SGHAT, CDR2 FQNNGV. Written as DNA, the CDR3 is TGTGCCAGCAGCTTATTTAACGGCGAGCAGTACTTC. Amino acids: CASSLFNGEQYF.

This chain joins TRBV5-1 and TRBJ2-1; 10 bases map to TRBD1. J gave up 2 bases and V 7 bases, and 6 bases lay outside the gene matches. Germline V lookup: CDR1 SGHRS, CDR2 YFSETQ. The CDR3 has 15 residues. The CDR3 protein is CASGTGEITYNEQFF. CDR3 sequence (DNA): TGCGCCAGCGGGACAGGGGAAATCACCTACAATGAGCAGTTCTTC.

V is TRBV19 and J is TRBJ1-1; D remains ambiguous. Germline V CDR1 and CDR2: LNHDA, SQIVND (reference sequence). The CDR3 is 15 amino acids. Trimming cost V 6 bases and J 1 base, with 15 bases left between them. The CDR3 spells CASRVWGVSNTEAFF. The CDR3 region has the DNA TGTGCCAGTAGAGTATGGGGAGTCTCGAACACTGAAGCTTTCTTT.

The chain joins TRBV28 to TRBJ2-3; 11 bases are a match to TRBD2. V dropped 1 base and J dropped 2; count of bases not matched to a gene: 8. The CDR3 is 18 residues long. Germline values: CDR1 MDHEN, CDR2 SYDVKM. This chain's CDR3 is CASSLSETSGELTDTQYF. Here the CDR3 DNA reads TGTGCCAGCAGTTTATCCGAGACTAGCGGGGAACTCACAGATACGCAGTATTTT.

J is TRBJ2-2 and V is TRBV19, with a tentative D call TRBD1 (6 bases). Germline CDR1 is LNHDA and CDR2 is SQIVND (reference sequence). The germline V and J ends were trimmed by 5 bases and 6 bases, with 10 bases remaining between them. The CDR3 runs to 13 residues. CDR3 protein: CASSPTGPGELFF. Here the CDR3 DNA reads TGTGCCAGTAGTCCAACAGGGCCCGGGGAGCTGTTTTTT.

This clone is a singleton in its sample. The chain uses TRBV4-2 and TRBJ2-3, with D perhaps matching TRBD2 (6 bases). V shed 0 bases and J shed 2 bases, with 12 bases lying between them. Germline-derived CDR1 and CDR2 are LGHNA and YNFKEQ. This CDR3 is built from 16 residues. This chain's CDR3 is CASSQDRTGVTDTQYF. The CDR3 DNA follows: TGTGCCAGCAGCCAAGATAGAACGGGAGTCACAGATACGCAGTATTTT.

The V gene is TRBV6-5, the J gene TRBJ1-1, with D tentatively TRBD1 (5 bases). V shed 5 bases and J shed 1 base, with 11 bases lying between them. The CDR3 runs to 14 residues. Germline V gene sequence: CDR1 MNHEY, CDR2 SVGAGI. This CDR3 is CASSTLGQNTEAFF. The CDR3 DNA sequence: TGTGCCAGCAGTACCTTAGGACAGAACACTGAAGCTTTCTTT.

CDR3 residues: CASSFRDRNYEQYF. CDR3 nucleotides: TGCGCCAGCAGCTTCCGGGACAGAAATTACGAGCAGTACTTC. This chain links TRBV5-1 with TRBJ2-7; 7 positions match TRBD1. Germline V lookup: CDR1 SGHRS, CDR2 YFSETQ. The CDR3 spans 14 residues. The J segment lost 4 bases and the V segment lost 2 bases, leaving 6 bases of the junction unmatched.

The rearrangement links TRBV3-1 (or the pseudogene TRBV3-2) to TRBJ2-1; 9 positions agree with TRBD2. The germline V gene encodes CDR1 LGHDT and CDR2 YNNKEL (reference sequence). This CDR3 has 18 amino acids. V lost 0 bases, J lost 7 bases, and 13 bases stayed unmatched. The CDR3 loop reads CASSQESPWAGGYNEQFF. The CDR3 DNA reads as TGTGCCAGCAGCCAAGAATCCCCTTGGGCGGGAGGGTATAATGAGCAGTTCTTC.

The genes are TRBV6-1 and TRBJ2-3, with unresolved D. From germline, CDR1 is MNHNS and CDR2 SASEGT. This CDR3 region has 14 residues. Trimming shortened V by 3 bases and J by 2 bases, and 9 bases separated the two germline ends. CDR3 nucleotides: TGTGCCAGCAGTGATAGATGGTCCACAGATACGCAGTATTTT. It is translated as CASSDRWSTDTQYF.

V gene TRBV5-1 combines with J gene TRBJ2-1; a possible D gene is TRBD2 (5 bases). Germline V gene sequence: CDR1 SGHRS, CDR2 YFSETQ. The CDR3 spans 14 residues. The ends were cut back, 6 bases at V and 6 bases at J, with 16 bases in the middle. For the CDR3, the DNA is TGCGCCAGCAATATTTTCGAGGGAAGCAATGAGCAGTTCTTC. This translates into CASNIFEGSNEQFF.

This chain links TRBV7-2 with TRBJ2-1, with 7 nucleotides matching TRBD2. The CDR3 length is 14 residues. Germline loops: CDR1 SGHTA, CDR2 FQGNSA. J lost 8 bases, V lost 8 bases, and 12 bases had no gene match. The CDR3 here is CASAWGGTGDEQFF. CDR3 bases: TGTGCCAGCGCATGGGGGGGAACTGGGGATGAGCAGTTCTTC. Full variable domain (missing parts from reference TRBV7-2 and TRBJ2-1): GAGVSQSPSNKVTEKGKDVELRCDPISGHTALYWYRQSLGQGLEFLIYFQGNSAPDKSGLPSDRFSAERTGGSVSTLTIQRTQQEDSAVYLCASAWGGTGDEQFFGPGTRLTVL.